This TCR beta chain was sequenced during a study of blood T cell repertoires in COVID-19. Study-wide context: PBMCs, B-cell-depleted T cells, or T cells were the source of the cDNA or gDNA that made up the material.

Participants had their cohort set by participant-reported clinical history. CDR1 is SGDLS and CDR2 is YYNGEE in the germline V gene. Trimming took 3 bases from V and 5 from J; bases not matched to a gene: 7. This CDR3 contains 14 residues. Some clones are missing from TCRdb's copy, which holds only in-frame ones; the method was immunoSEQ multiplex PCR. In the table there are about 480,000 clones, about 85% of which are singletons. Sequencing used PBMCs or T cells enriched from blood (not recorded which). This clonotype was sampled from a woman aged 55-70 years who had recovered from COVID-19. This chain links TRBV9 with TRBJ2-7; 8 bases line up with TRBD1. The CDR3 sequence: CASSALTGGDEQYF. Here the CDR3 DNA reads TGTGCCAGCAGCGCTTTAACAGGGGGTGACGAGCAGTACTTC.